The T cell receptor (beta chain) under discussion was sequenced for a study of neurological immune-mediated disorders. CDR3 length: 13 amino acids. The germline V gene encodes CDR1 DFQATT and CDR2 SNEGSKA (reference sequence). Trimming removed 4 bases from V and 2 bases from J, with 11 bases in between. In its sample, this clonotype was seen many times. TCRdb reprocessed the 5' RACE reads with MiXCR, giving one entry per CDR3 protein. The sample comprises some 29,000 distinct CDR3 sequences, around an eighth of which are singletons, and roughly 5% rests with the top ten. Sequencing input: PBMCs. The source is a woman between 55 and 75 years old in good health. V and J are TRBV20-1 and TRBJ1-1; possible D gene TRBD1, 5 bases. In DNA form, the CDR3 reads TGCAGTGCTACCGGGACCCTCAACACTGAAGCTTTCTTT. This encodes CSATGTLNTEAFF.